Listed below are T cell receptor beta chains from one sample, sequenced in a study of control samples from healthy donors and cancer patients. Assay used: immunoSEQ multiplex PCR; TCRdb lists only in-frame clones, some missing. The sample lists about 160,000 clones, 70% to 90% occurring once. Sample: blood. These receptors originate from a man under 40 in good health. CDR3s include the opening cysteine and the closing phenylalanine or tryptophan. The D gene is left open where the match is weak. A row's size may be missing; if present it is once, few, many or a size class.

j_call d_call v_call clone_size cdr3_nt cdr3_aa
TRBJ2-7 TRBD2 TRBV9 . TGTGCCAGCAGCGCCCAGGGAGGGGTGGCGGGCGAGCAGTACTTC CASSAQGGVAGEQYF
TRBJ2-1 TRBD2 TRBV6-2/TRBV6-3 . TGTGCCAGCAGTAGGACTAGCGGGTTGCACAATGAGCAGTTCTTC CASSRTSGLHNEQFF
TRBJ1-2 . TRBV25-1 . TGTGCCAGCAGTCTCACAGGATCTTACACCTTC CASSLTGSYTF
TRBJ1-6 . TRBV10-3 . TGTGCCATCAGTGTCCGGGACGAAGGCTCACCCCTCCACTTT CAISVRDEGSPLHF
TRBJ1-4 . TRBV5-4 . TGTGCCAGCAGCGCCCAGGGAGTCCAGGAAAAACTGTTTTTT CASSAQGVQEKLFF
TRBJ2-3 . TRBV5-1 . TGCGCCACCTCTAGGTTCCAGGGGGATACGCAGTATTTT CATSRFQGDTQYF
TRBJ2-1 . TRBV5-8 . TGTGCCAGCTCCAGGGTAAATGAGCAGTTCTTC CASSRVNEQFF
TRBJ2-2 TRBD2 TRBV7-9 . TGTGCCAGCAGCTCACCACCGGGACTAGCAAATGCGAACACCGGGGAGCTGTTTTTT CASSSPPGLANANTGELFF
TRBJ2-1 TRBD2 TRBV27 once TGTGCCAGCAGTTTATTCGTAAGCGGGACGGGTAATGAGCAGTTCTTC CASSLFVSGTGNEQFF
TRBJ2-7 . TRBV4-2 . TGTGCCAGCAGCACCCGGCTAGGCTCCTACGAGCAGTACTTC CASSTRLGSYEQYF
TRBJ1-2 . TRBV7-2 few TGTGCCAGCAGCTTTCAGGAGGCTAACTATGGCTACACCTTC CASSFQEANYGYTF
TRBJ2-1 . TRBV28 . TGTGCCAGCGCCACTAGCTCCAGCTCCTACAATGAGCAGTTCTTC CASATSSSSYNEQFF
TRBJ2-2 TRBD2 TRBV10-3 . TGTGCCATCAGGTCCGGGACTACGAACACCGGGGAGCTGTTTTTT CAIRSGTTNTGELFF
TRBJ2-3 . TRBV4-1 . TGCGCCAGCAGCCAAGCCGACAGCCTCCTAACAGATACGCAGTATTTT CASSQADSLLTDTQYF
TRBJ1-6 . TRBV27 . TGTGCCAGCAGTTTATGGGGCGGTAATAATTCACCCCTCCACTTT CASSLWGGNNSPLHF
TRBJ1-3 TRBD1 TRBV3-1/TRBV3-2 . TGTGCCAGCAGCCCAACAGGGGTGAACTCTGGAAACACCATATATTTT CASSPTGVNSGNTIYF
TRBJ1-4 TRBD1 TRBV2 . TGTGCCAGCAGTGAAATGGAGACAGGGGGTGAAAAACTGTTTTTT CASSEMETGGEKLFF
TRBJ2-7 TRBD2 TRBV18 . TGTGCCAGCTCACCGGCGCTAGCGGGAACTTACGAGCAGTACTTC CASSPALAGTYEQYF
TRBJ2-3 . TRBV6-2/TRBV6-3 . TGTGCCAGCAGTGGGGGCGGGTATTACACAGATACGCAGTATTTT CASSGGGYYTDTQYF
TRBJ1-5 TRBD1 TRBV12-3/TRBV12-4 . TGTGCCAGCAGTTTGCAGGGGGTGGCCCAGCATTTT CASSLQGVAQHF
TRBJ1-4 . TRBV12-3/TRBV12-4 . TGTGCCAGCAGGGGGCGGAACGAAAAACTGTTTTTT CASRGRNEKLFF
TRBJ1-5 . TRBV7-2 . TGTGCCAGCAGCCCCGTTGGGGGAGGAAATCAGCCCCAGCATTTT CASSPVGGGNQPQHF
TRBJ2-3 TRBD1 TRBV24-1 . TGTGCCACCGGTGCAGGGGGCATGACAGATACGCAGTATTTT CATGAGGMTDTQYF
TRBJ1-3 . TRBV6-2/TRBV6-3 few TGTGCCAGCAGTTACGCGTCAGGGTACTCTGGAAACACCATATATTTT CASSYASGYSGNTIYF
TRBJ2-3 . TRBV7-2 . TGTGCCAGCACTCGGAGTATTAGCGGTACGCAGTATTTT CASTRSISGTQYF
TRBJ2-3 . TRBV6-6 . TGTGCCAGCAGCTTGACCCGGCTGGATACGCAGTATTTT CASSLTRLDTQYF
TRBJ1-2 . TRBV14 . TGTGCCAGCAGCCAACAGTGGAGCTATGGCTACACCTTC CASSQQWSYGYTF
TRBJ2-1 TRBD1 TRBV29-1 . TGCAGCGTTGAAAGGGGACAGGGGGCGATCGATGAGCAGTTCTTC CSVERGQGAIDEQFF
TRBJ2-1 . TRBV19 . TGTGCCAGTAAGGGGAATGAGCAGTTCTTC CASKGNEQFF
TRBJ2-1 . TRBV7-8 . TGTGCCAGCAGCTTAGTCTCCGCGGATGAGCAGTTCTTC CASSLVSADEQFF
TRBJ1-1 . TRBV7-9 . TGTGCCAGCAGCTTATCGAGGTCGAACACTGAAGCTTTCTTT CASSLSRSNTEAFF
TRBJ1-6 . TRBV5-1 . TGCGCCAGCAGCATGACAGCCAGCTCCTATAATTCACCCCTCCACTTT CASSMTASSYNSPLHF
TRBJ1-6 . TRBV5-1 . TGCGCCAGCAGCTCCGGGAGCCCATCAGTCACCCTCCACTTT CASSSGSPSVTLHF
TRBJ2-7 TRBD1 TRBV7-6 . TGTGCCAGCAGCTCCGGACAGGGAATATCCTACGAGCAGTACTTC CASSSGQGISYEQYF
TRBJ1-2 TRBD1 TRBV3-1/TRBV3-2 . TGTGCCAGCAGCTTACAGGGGGCTCCTGGCTACACCTTC CASSLQGAPGYTF
TRBJ2-1 TRBD2 TRBV24-1 . TGTGCCACCGATGAGCGGGAGGGCCGGGATGAGCAGTTCTTC CATDEREGRDEQFF
TRBJ1-2 . TRBV11-2 . TGTGCCAGCAGCTTAGCAGGGACAATCATCTATGGCTACACCTTC CASSLAGTIIYGYTF
TRBJ2-2 TRBD1 TRBV7-8 . TGTGCCAGCAGCTTAGGCCGCTGGGACAGGGGAGGCACCGGGGAGCTGTTTTTT CASSLGRWDRGGTGELFF